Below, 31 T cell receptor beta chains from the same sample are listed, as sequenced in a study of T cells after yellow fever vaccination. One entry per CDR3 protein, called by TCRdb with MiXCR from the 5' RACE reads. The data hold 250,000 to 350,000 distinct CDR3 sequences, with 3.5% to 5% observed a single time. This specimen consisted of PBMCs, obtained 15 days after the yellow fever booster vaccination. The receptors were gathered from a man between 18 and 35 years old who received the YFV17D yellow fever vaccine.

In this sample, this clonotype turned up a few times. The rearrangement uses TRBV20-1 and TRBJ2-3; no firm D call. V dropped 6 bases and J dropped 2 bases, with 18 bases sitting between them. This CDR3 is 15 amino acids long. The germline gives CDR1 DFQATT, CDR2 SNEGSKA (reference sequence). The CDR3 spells CSAPSARPTTDTQYF. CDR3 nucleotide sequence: TGCAGTGCCCCCTCCGCGAGACCAACCACAGATACGCAGTATTTT.

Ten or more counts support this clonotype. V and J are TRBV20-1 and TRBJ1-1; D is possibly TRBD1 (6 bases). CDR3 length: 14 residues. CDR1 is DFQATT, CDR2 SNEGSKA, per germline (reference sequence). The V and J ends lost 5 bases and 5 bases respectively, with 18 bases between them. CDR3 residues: CSAPRGGGWTEAFF. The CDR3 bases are TGCAGTGCTCCTCGGGGGGGCGGATGGACTGAAGCTTTCTTT.

Here the CDR3 reads CASSSTGLAANEQFF. CDR3 in DNA: TGTGCCAGCAGCTCGACAGGACTAGCGGCCAATGAGCAGTTCTTC. The gene calls are TRBV5-5 and TRBJ2-1; 10 nucleotides line up with TRBD2. This CDR3 comprises 15 residues. Losses at the gene ends were 3 bases for V and 6 bases for J; bases not matched to a gene: 6. CDR1 and CDR2 (germline): SGHKS, YYEKEE (reference sequence).

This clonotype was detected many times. CDR3 bases: TGTGCCAGCAGGGGAGGGAGCAGGGTCGCGGGTCAGCCCCAGCATTTT. It is translated as CASRGGSRVAGQPQHF. This rearrangement joins TRBV6-4 to TRBJ1-5, with a possible D match to TRBD1 (5 bases). The CDR3 extends over 16 amino acids. CDR1 MRHNA and CDR2 SNTAGT come from the germline V gene. V was clipped by 6 bases and J by 6 bases, with 21 bases between them.

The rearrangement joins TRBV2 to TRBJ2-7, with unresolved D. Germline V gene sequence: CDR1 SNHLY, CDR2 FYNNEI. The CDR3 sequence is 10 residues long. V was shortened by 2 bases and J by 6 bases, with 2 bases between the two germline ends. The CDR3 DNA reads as TGTGCCAGCAGTGAATCCGAGCAGTACGTC. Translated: CASSESEQYV.

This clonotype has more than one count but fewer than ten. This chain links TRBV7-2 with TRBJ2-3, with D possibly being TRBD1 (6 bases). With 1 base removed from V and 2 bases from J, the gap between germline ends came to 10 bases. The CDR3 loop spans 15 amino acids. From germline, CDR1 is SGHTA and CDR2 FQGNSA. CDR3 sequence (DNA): TGTGCCAGCAGCTTAGGGGGGCAGGACACAGATACGCAGTATTTT. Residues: CASSLGGQDTDTQYF.

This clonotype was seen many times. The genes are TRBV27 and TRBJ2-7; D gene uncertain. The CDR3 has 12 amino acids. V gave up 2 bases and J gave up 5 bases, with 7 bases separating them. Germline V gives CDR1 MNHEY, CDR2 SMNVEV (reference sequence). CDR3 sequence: CASSLRTHEQYV. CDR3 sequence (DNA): TGTGCCAGCAGTTTAAGAACCCACGAGCAGTACGTC.

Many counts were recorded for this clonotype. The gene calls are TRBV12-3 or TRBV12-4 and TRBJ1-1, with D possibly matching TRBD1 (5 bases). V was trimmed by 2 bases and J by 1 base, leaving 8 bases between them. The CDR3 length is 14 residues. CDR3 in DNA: TGTGCCAGCAGTTTACAGGGCCAGAACACTGAAGCTTTCTTT. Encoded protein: CASSLQGQNTEAFF.

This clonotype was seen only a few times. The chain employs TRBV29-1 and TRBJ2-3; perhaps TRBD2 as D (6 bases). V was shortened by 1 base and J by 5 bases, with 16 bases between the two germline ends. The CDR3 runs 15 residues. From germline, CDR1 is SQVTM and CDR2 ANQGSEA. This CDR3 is CSVEVEGGWGDTQYF. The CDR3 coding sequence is TGCAGCGTTGAAGTGGAGGGAGGCTGGGGAGATACGCAGTATTTT.

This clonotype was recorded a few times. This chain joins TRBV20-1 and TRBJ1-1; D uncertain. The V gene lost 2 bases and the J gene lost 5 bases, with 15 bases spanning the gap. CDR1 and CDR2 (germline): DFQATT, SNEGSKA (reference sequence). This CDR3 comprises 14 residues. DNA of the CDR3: TGCAGTGCTAGATCCCCCATGGGAGGGACTGAAGCTTTCTTT. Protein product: CSARSPMGGTEAFF.

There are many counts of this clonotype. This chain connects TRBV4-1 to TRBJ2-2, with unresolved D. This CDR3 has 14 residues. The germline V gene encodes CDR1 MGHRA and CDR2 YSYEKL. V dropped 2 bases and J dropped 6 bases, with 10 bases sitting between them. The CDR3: CASSQWQVAGELFF. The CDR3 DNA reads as TGCGCCAGCAGCCAATGGCAGGTGGCCGGGGAGCTGTTTTTT.

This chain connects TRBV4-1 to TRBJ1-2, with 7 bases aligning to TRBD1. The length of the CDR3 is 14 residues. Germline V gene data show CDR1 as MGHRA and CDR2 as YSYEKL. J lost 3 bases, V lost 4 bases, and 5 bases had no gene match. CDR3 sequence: CASSPGGVDYGYTF. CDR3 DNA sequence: TGCGCCAGCAGCCCAGGGGGGGTTGACTATGGCTACACCTTC.

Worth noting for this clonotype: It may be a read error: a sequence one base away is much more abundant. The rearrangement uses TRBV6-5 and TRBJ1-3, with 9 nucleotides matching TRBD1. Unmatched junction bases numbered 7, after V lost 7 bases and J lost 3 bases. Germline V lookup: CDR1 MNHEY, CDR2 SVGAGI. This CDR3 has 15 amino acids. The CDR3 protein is CASNAGTGFGNTIYF. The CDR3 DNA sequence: TGTGCCAGCAACGCCGGGACAGGGTTTGGAAACACCATATATTTT.

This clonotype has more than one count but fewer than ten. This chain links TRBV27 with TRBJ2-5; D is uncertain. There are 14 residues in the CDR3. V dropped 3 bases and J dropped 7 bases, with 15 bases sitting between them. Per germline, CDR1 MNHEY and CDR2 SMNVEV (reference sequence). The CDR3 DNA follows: TGTGCCAGCAGTTTTCGTCGGTGGTTAGGGACCCAGTACTTC. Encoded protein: CASSFRRWLGTQYF.

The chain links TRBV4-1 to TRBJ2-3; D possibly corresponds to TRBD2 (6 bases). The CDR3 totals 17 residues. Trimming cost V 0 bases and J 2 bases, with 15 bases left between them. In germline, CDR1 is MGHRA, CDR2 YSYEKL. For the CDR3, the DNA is TGCGCCAGCAGCCAAGAGCATGCTAGCGCACTCACAGATACGCAGTATTTT. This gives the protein CASSQEHASALTDTQYF.

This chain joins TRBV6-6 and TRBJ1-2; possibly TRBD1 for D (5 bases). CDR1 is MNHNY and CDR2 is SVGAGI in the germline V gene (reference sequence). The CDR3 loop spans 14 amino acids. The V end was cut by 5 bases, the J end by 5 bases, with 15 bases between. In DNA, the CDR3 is TGTGCCAGCAGTACGACGGGGCTTAGTTATGGCTACACCTTC. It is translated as CASSTTGLSYGYTF.

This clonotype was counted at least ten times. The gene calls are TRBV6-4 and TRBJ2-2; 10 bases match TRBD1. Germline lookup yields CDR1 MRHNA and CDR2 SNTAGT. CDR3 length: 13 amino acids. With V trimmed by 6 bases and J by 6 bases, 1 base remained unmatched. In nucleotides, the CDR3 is TGTGCCAGCAGCGACAGGGGGCCCGGGGAGCTGTTTTTT. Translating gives CASSDRGPGELFF.

The CDR3 sequence: CASSLGLAGGAHDTQYF. The CDR3 DNA follows: TGTGCCAGCAGCTTAGGCCTAGCGGGGGGGGCACATGATACGCAGTATTTT. The chain has TRBV7-2 and TRBJ2-3; 12 bases fit TRBD2. V dropped 1 base and J dropped 6; count of bases not matched to a gene: 8. CDR1 and CDR2 (germline): SGHTA, FQGNSA. CDR3 length equals 17 residues.

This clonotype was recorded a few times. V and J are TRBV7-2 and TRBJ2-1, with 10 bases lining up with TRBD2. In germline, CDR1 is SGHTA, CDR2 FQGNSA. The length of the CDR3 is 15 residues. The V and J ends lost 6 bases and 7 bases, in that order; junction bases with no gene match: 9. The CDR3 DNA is TGTGCCAGCAGTCCAAGCGGGGGGGCCTGGAATGAGCAGTTCTTC. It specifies CASSPSGGAWNEQFF.

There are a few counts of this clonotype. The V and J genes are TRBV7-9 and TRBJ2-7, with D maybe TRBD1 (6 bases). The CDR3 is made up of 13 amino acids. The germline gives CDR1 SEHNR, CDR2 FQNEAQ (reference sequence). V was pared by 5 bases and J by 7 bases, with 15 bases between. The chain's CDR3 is CASSADSIGEQYF. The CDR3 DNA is TGTGCCAGCAGCGCGGACAGCATTGGGGAGCAGTACTTC.

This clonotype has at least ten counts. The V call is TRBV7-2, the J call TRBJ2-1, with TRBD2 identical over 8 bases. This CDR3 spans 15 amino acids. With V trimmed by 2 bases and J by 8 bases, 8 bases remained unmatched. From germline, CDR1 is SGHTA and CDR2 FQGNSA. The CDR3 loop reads CASSLRGGTRDEQFF. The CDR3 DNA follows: TGTGCCAGCAGCTTACGGGGGGGGACTAGGGATGAGCAGTTCTTC.

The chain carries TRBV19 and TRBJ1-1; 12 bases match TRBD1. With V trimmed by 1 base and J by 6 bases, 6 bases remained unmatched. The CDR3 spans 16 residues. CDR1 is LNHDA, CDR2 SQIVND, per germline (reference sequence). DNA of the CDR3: TGTGCCAGTAGTATAGTAACGGGACAGGGGGCGCCTGAAGCTTTCTTT. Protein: CASSIVTGQGAPEAFF.

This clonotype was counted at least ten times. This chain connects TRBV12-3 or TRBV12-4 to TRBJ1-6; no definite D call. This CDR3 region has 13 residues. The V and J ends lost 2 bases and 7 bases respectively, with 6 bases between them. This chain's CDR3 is CASSLRTNSPLHF. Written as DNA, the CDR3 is TGTGCCAGCAGTTTAAGGACGAATTCACCCCTCCACTTT.

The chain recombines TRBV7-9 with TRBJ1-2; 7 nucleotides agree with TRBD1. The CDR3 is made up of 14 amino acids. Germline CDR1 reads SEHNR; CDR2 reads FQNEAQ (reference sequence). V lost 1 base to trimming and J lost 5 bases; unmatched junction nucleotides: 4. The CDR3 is CASSLEDRTYGYTF. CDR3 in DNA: TGTGCCAGCAGCTTAGAGGACAGGACGTATGGCTACACCTTC.

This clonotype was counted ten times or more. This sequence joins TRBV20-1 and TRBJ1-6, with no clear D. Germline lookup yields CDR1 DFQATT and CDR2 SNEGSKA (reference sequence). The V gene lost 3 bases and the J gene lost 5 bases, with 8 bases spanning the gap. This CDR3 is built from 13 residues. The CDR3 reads CSARPQNNSPLHF. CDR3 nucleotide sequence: TGCAGTGCTAGGCCGCAGAATAATTCACCCCTCCACTTT.

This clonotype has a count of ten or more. DNA of the CDR3: TGCGCCAGCAGCTTAGCGACAGGGGCCCCTCGGGAGCAGTACTTC. It specifies CASSLATGAPREQYF. This chain joins TRBV10-2 and TRBJ2-7, with 8 bases matching TRBD1. Trimming removed 6 bases from V and 7 bases from J; junction bases left unmatched: 14. In germline, CDR1 is WSHSY, CDR2 SAAADI. The CDR3 is 15 amino acids.

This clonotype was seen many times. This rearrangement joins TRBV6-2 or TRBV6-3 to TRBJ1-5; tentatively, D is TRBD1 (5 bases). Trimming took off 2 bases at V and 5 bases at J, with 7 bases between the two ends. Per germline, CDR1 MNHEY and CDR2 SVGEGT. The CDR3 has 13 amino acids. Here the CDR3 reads CASSYGHDQPQHF. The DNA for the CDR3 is TGTGCCAGCAGTTACGGACACGATCAGCCCCAGCATTTT.

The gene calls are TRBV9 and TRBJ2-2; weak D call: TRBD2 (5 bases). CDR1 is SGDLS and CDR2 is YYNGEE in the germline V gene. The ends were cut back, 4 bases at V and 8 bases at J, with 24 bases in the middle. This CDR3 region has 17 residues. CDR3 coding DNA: TGTGCCAGCAGCCCTACACCGCGGGTAATGGCGGAGGGGGAGCTGTTTTTT. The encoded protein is CASSPTPRVMAEGELFF.

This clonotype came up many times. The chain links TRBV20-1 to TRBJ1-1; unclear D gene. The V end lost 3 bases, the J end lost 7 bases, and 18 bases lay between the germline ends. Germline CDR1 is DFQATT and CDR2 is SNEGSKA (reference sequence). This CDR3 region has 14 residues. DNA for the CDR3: TGCAGTGCTAGCCATAGGGAAAAGGGATTTGAAGCTTTCTTT. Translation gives CSASHREKGFEAFF.

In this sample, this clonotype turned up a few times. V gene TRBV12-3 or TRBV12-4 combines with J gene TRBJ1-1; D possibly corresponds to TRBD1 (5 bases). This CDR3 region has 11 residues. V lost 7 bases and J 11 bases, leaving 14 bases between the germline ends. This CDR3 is CASTSRGSAFF. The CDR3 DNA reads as TGTGCCAGCACTAGCCGGGGGTCGGCTTTCTTT.

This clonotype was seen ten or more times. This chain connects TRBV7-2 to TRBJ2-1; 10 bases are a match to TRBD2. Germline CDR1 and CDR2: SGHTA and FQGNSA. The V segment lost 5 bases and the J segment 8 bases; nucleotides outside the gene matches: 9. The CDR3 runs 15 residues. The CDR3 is CASSPYSGGRDEQFF. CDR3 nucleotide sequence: TGTGCCAGCAGCCCTTATAGCGGGGGGCGCGATGAGCAGTTCTTC.